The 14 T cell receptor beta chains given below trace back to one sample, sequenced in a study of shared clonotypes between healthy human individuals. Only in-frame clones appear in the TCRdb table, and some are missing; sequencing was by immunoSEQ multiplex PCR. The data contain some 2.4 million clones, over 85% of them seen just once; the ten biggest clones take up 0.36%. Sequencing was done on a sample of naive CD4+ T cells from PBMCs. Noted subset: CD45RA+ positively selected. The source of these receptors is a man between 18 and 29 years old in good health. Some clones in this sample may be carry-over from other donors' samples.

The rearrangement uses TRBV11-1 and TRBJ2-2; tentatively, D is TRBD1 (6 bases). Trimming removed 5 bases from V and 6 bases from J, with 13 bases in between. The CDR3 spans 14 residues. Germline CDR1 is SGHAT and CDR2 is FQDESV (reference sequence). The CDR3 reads CASSRDGGPGELFF. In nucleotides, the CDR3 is TGTGCCAGCAGCCGCGATGGGGGCCCCGGGGAGCTGTTTTTT. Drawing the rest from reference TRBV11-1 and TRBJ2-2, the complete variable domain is EAEVAQSPRYKITEKSQAVAFWCDPISGHATLYWYRQILGQGPELLVQFQDESVVDDSQLPKDRFSAERLKGVDSTLKIQPAELGDSAMYLCASSRDGGPGELFFGEGSRLTVL.

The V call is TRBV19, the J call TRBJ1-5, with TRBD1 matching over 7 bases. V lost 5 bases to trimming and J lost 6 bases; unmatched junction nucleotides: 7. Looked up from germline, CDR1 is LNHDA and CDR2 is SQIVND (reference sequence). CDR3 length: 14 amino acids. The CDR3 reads CASSLRQGGQPQHF. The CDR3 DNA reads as TGTGCCAGTAGTCTTCGACAGGGAGGTCAGCCCCAGCATTTT. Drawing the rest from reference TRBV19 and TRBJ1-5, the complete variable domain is DGGITQSPKYLFRKEGQNVTLSCEQNLNHDAMYWYRQDPGQGLRLIYYSQIVNDFQKGDIAEGYSVSREKKESFPLTVTSAQKNPTAFYLCASSLRQGGQPQHFGDGTRLSIL.

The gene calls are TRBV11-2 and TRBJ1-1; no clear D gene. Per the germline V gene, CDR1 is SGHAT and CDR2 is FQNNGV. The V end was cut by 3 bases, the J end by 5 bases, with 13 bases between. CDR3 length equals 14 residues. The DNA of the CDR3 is TGTGCCAGCAGCTTCGCGGGGTTTGGAACTGAAGCTTTCTTT. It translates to CASSFAGFGTEAFF.

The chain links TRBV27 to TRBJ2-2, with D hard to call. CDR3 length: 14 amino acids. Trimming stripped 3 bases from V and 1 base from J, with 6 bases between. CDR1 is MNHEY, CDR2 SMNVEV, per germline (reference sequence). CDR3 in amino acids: CASSLSWNTGELFF. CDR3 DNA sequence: TGTGCCAGCAGTTTGAGTTGGAACACCGGGGAGCTGTTTTTT.

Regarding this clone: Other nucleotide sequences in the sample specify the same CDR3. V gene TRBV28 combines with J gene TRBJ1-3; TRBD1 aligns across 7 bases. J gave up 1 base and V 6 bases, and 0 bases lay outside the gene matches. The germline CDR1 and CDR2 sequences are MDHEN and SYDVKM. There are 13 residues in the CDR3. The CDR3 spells CASRTGSGNTIYF. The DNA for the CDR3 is TGTGCCAGCAGGACAGGGTCTGGAAACACCATATATTTT.

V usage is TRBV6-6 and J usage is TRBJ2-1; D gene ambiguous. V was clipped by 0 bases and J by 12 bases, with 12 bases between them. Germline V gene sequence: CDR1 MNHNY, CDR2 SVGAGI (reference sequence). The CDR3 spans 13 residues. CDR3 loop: CASSYSEGSWQFF. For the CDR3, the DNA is TGTGCCAGCAGTTACTCAGAAGGGTCGTGGCAGTTCTTC.

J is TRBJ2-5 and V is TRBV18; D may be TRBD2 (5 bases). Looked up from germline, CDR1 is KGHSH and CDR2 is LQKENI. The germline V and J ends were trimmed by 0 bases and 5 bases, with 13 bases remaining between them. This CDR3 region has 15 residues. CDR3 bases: TGTGCCAGCTCACCACCGCCGGGAATGGGTGAGACCCAGTACTTC. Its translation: CASSPPPGMGETQYF.

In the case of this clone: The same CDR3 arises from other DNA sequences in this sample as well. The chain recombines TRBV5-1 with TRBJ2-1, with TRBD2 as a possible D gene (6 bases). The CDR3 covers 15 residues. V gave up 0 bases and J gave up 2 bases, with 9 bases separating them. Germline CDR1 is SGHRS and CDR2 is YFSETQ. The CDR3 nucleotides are TGCGCCAGCAGCTTGGGTGCTAGCGCCTACAATGAGCAGTTCTTC. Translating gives CASSLGASAYNEQFF. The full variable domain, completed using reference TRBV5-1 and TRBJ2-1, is KAGVTQTPRYLIKTRGQQVTLSCSPISGHRSVSWYQQTPGQGLQFLFEYFSETQRNKGNFPGRFSGRQFSNSRSEMNVSTLELGDSALYLCASSLGASAYNEQFFGPGTRLTVL.

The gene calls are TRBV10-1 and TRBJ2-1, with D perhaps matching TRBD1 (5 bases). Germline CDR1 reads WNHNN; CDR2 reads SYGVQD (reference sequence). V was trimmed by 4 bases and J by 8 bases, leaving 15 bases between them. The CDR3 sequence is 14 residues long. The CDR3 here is CASSGGGRFHEQFF. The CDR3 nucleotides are TGCGCCAGCAGTGGGGGCGGCCGTTTCCATGAGCAGTTCTTC.

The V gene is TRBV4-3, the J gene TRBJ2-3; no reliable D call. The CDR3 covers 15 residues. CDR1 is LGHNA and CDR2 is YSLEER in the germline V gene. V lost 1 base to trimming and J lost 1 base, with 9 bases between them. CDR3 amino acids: CASSQAVPGTDTQYF. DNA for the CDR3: TGCGCCAGCAGCCAAGCTGTACCCGGCACAGATACGCAGTATTTT.

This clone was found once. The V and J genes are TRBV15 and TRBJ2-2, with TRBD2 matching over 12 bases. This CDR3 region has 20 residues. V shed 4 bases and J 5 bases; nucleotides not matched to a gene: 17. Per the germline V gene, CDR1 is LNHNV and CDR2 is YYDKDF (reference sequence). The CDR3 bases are TGTGCCACCAGCAACCCTAGCGGGAGGGCCGTCGTGCACATGACCGGGGAGCTGTTTTTT. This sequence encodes CATSNPSGRAVVHMTGELFF.

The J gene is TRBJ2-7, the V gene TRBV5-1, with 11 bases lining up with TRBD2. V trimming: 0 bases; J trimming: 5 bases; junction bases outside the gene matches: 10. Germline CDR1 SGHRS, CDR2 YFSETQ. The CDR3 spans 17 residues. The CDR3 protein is CASSLVPVGSGRDEQYF. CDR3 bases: TGCGCCAGCAGCTTGGTTCCCGTTGGTAGCGGGAGGGACGAGCAGTACTTC. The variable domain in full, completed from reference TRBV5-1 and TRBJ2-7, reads KAGVTQTPRYLIKTRGQQVTLSCSPISGHRSVSWYQQTPGQGLQFLFEYFSETQRNKGNFPGRFSGRQFSNSRSEMNVSTLELGDSALYLCASSLVPVGSGRDEQYFGPGTRLTVT.

The CDR3 here is CASVGGRDNEQFF. In DNA form, the CDR3 reads TGTGCCAGCGTAGGGGGTCGGGACAATGAGCAGTTCTTC. The chain couples TRBV6-1 to TRBJ2-1, with TRBD1 as a possible D gene (6 bases). Germline CDR1 MNHNS, CDR2 SASEGT. The V end lost 8 bases, the J end lost 5 bases, and 13 bases lay between the germline ends. The CDR3 spans 13 residues.

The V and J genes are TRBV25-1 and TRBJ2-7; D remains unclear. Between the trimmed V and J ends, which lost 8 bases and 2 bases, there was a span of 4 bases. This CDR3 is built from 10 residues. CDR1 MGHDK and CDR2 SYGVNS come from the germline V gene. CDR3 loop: CASLPYEQYF. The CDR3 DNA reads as TGTGCCAGCCTTCCCTACGAGCAGTACTTC.